This TCR beta chain was sequenced in a study of vaccination effects on CD4 cells after COVID-19. Background on the study: Following the second dose by a median of 72 days, the post-vaccine samples were obtained.

Overall study findings and caveats: Few convalescent patients were studied, and early post-infection samples were lacking.

Expansion of antigen-specific CD4+ T cells with viral peptide pools was carried out by the ViraFEST assay before sequencing. Subsequent to 10 days of culture, CD4+ T cells were isolated. Either the BNT162b2 or mRNA-1273 vaccine was given to participants in two doses. People in the vaccine group had not been infected with SARS-CoV-2 before, and their nucleocapsid antibodies were negative. Comments on this clone: Its antigen remains unknown.

Assay: immunoSEQ multiplex PCR; the TCRdb copy retains only in-frame clones and omits some. This repertoire shows fewer than 25,000 clones, 60% to 75% found once; its top ten account for 9.5% to 13%. Germline CDR1 SGHRS, CDR2 YFSETQ. The CDR3 spans 15 residues. Trimming cost V 4 bases and J 7 bases; bases outside gene matches: 7. The V gene is TRBV5-1, the J gene TRBJ1-6, with 8 positions matching TRBD1. Source: CD4+ T cells from PBMCs cultured with HCoV-NL63 spike peptides, taken after COVID-19 vaccination. This TCR derives from a human donor who received a COVID-19 vaccine. Here the CDR3 reads CASSVQGAVNSPLHF. In DNA, the CDR3 is TGCGCCAGCAGCGTCCAGGGGGCGGTAAATTCACCCCTCCACTTT.